This T cell receptor beta chain was captured by sequencing in a study of glioma-infiltrating T cells. The study, taken as a whole, reports: Tissue-blood divergence was below expectation in non-neoplastic patients, above in gliomas. CDR3 overlap between tissue and blood was very small.

This clonotype has ten or more counts. Antigen unknown. CDR1 DFQATT and CDR2 SNEGSKA come from the germline V gene (reference sequence). The CDR3 consists of 15 residues. Trimming left V 0 bases short and J 0 bases short, with 10 bases between. Using RNA template, CDR3s of TCR alpha and beta were amplified with iRepertoire arm-PCR. Input was roughly 100-450 ng of tissue mRNA or PBMC total RNA. TCRdb ran MiXCR on the multiplex PCR reads and lists one entry per CDR3 protein. The sample yields fewer than 200,000 distinct CDR3 sequences, more than 35% seen once. The sequence came from a human donor with low-grade glioma or glioblastoma, undergoing nonglioma brain surgery, or in good health (not recorded which). The sample taken for sequencing was glioma tissue, nonneoplastic brain tissue, or PBMCs (not recorded which). The chain joins TRBV20-1 to TRBJ2-3; no clear D gene. CDR3 sequence reads: CSARDTATSTDTQYF. In DNA form, the CDR3 reads TGCAGTGCTAGAGATACGGCGACTAGCACAGATACGCAGTATTTT.